This T cell receptor beta chain was retrieved from a study of cytomegalovirus exposure and HLA in healthy donors. This clone was detected a few times. Its antigen is still unknown. Germline assignment: CDR1 MNHEY and CDR2 SMNVEV (reference sequence). J gave up 0 bases and V 7 bases, and 6 bases lay outside the gene matches. CDR3 size: 15 residues. Study-wide results and limits: A later analysis linked a missense variant in DCLRE1C to the trimming of TCR beta V and J genes. Presence/absence analyses rested on an assumption that sequencing depth was roughly uniform across donors.

The PCR used 60 Vbeta and 13 Jbeta primers. Assay used: immunoSEQ multiplex PCR; TCRdb lists only in-frame clones, some missing. This table holds 250,000 to 350,000 clones, around nine tenths found once. The receptor's source is a woman younger than 35 in good health and CMV-seronegative. V and J are TRBV27 and TRBJ1-5; 7 bases are shared with TRBD1. The specimen sequenced was PBMCs. The CDR3 sequence is CASNPTGNSNQPQHF. For the CDR3, the DNA is TGTGCCAGCAACCCGACAGGGAATAGCAATCAGCCCCAGCATTTT.